The rows below give T cell receptor beta chains drawn from one sample of a study of T cells in Graves' hyperthyroidism and ophthalmopathy. TCRdb reprocessed the multiplex PCR reads via MiXCR and lists one record per CDR3 protein. This table holds 650,000 to 800,000 distinct CDR3 sequences, 40% to 55% found once. Sequenced sample: peripheral blood or thyroid tissue (not recorded which). The receptor set was obtained from an adult man with Graves' disease, either hyperthyroidism or ophthalmopathy (not recorded which). Each CDR3 is given without its conserved first and last residue. Size is omitted from some rows. Given values are once, few, many or a class for expanded clones.

clone_size j_call v_call cdr3_aa
. TRBJ2-5 TRBV7-8 ASSGRLAGAETQY
few TRBJ1-1 TRBV12-3/TRBV12-4 ASSYSPNRGQAF
many TRBJ1-4 TRBV29-1 SVRQGLREKLF
few TRBJ1-5 TRBV2 ASSNGQGRYQPQH
. TRBJ2-5 TRBV2 ASSEGGWGAQY
many TRBJ1-2 TRBV29-1 SIWGSDYGYT
. TRBJ1-2 TRBV2 ASSGQGDIYGYT
. TRBJ1-2 TRBV29-1 SVEEVGDGYT
few TRBJ2-2 TRBV7-8 ASSSPLRNTGELF
many TRBJ1-5 TRBV7-6 ASSSTTDQPQH
few TRBJ1-4 TRBV9 ASSLHPHEKLF
many TRBJ2-5 TRBV7-3 ASSFPGTPEETQY
. TRBJ1-5 TRBV15 VGGGYDSNQLQH
. TRBJ1-5 TRBV7-2 ASSPGQANGPQH
few TRBJ1-2 TRBV6-5 ASTTGRGSYT
. TRBJ1-1 TRBV19 ASSFSGTGYEGNTEAF
few TRBJ1-6 TRBV4-2 ASSQERSYNSPLH
. TRBJ1-4 TRBV20-1 SARDNEKLF
few TRBJ2-5 TRBV6-5 ASSYGAGAQETQY
few TRBJ1-3 TRBV4-1 ASSQEGTTVGNTIY
many TRBJ1-2 TRBV5-1 ASSERSNYGYT
few TRBJ1-2 TRBV7-9 ASSLVVGKNYGYT
. TRBJ1-1 TRBV9 ASSEPQLDRGEAF
few TRBJ1-1 TRBV9 ASTLGPGGTEAF
. TRBJ2-7 TRBV5-5 ASSLVPDGSSYEQY
many TRBJ2-5 TRBV29-1 SVDGTRKETQY
few TRBJ1-5 TRBV20-1 SASSTGYSNQPQH
. TRBJ2-6 TRBV11-2 ASSPRTGPLSGANVLT
. TRBJ1-1 TRBV7-9 ASSHPRKELDFGRAF
. TRBJ1-2 TRBV14 ASSQIGTEYYGYT
few TRBJ1-6 TRBV6-6 ASSGSGTGGLSYNSPLH
. TRBJ2-7 TRBV5-1 ASSLSPGRKTYEQY
. TRBJ1-5 TRBV20-1 SDGVSSNQPQH
. TRBJ2-5 TRBV10-3 ASSYPAGGQETQY
many TRBJ1-3 TRBV7-9 AFWSSGNTIY
. TRBJ1-4 TRBV29-1 SGGGGPNNEKLF
. TRBJ2-7 TRBV28 ASSFPSGAFYEQY
. TRBJ1-2 TRBV7-2 ASRHQALRQTGGYT
many TRBJ2-5 TRBV24-1 ATSAPTSSETQY
. . TRBV7-9 ASSDGTGGEGNTIY
. TRBJ1-2 TRBV2 ASRLDRGGYGYT
. TRBJ1-1 TRBV19 ASSIRGTGGRYTEAF
few TRBJ2-7 TRBV10-3 AISESDRAGHEQY
many TRBJ2-5 TRBV24-1 ATSDPDRGYQETQY
. TRBJ1-4 TRBV7-2 ASSLLGQGTNEKLF